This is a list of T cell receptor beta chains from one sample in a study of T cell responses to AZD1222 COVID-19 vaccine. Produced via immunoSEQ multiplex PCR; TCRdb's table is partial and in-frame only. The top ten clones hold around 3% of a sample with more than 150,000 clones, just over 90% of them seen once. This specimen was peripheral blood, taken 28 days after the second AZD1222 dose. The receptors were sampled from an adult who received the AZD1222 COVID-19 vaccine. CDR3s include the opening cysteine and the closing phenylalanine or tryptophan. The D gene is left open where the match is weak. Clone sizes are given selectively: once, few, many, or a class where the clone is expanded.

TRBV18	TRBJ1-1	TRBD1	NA	TGTGCCAGCTCCCGCGACAGGGTTCACACTGAAGCTTTCTTT	CASSRDRVHTEAFF
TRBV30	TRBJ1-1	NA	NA	TGTGCCTGGAGTAGGGGGGCGCGTGGAGCTTTCTTT	CAWSRGARGAFF
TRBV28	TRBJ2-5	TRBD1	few	TGTGCCAGCAGTCCTCCGGGACAGGGACGGGAGACCCAGTACTTC	CASSPPGQGRETQYF
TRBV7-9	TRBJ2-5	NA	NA	TGTGCCAGCAGGTCCCGGGCCCGCGACGGGGAGACCCAGTACTTC	CASRSRARDGETQYF
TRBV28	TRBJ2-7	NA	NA	TGTGCCAGCAGGGGAGGGGGCCACTACGAGCAGTACTTC	CASRGGGHYEQYF
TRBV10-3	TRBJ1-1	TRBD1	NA	TGTGCCATCAGAAGACAGGGGGCTGGTGAAGCTTTCTTT	CAIRRQGAGEAFF
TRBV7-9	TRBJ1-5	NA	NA	TGTGCCAGCAGCTTAGGAGGGACGGGCAATCAGCCCCAGCATTTT	CASSLGGTGNQPQHF
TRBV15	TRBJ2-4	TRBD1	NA	TGTGCCACCAGCAGCCTCCAGGGGGACGACATTCAGTACTTC	CATSSLQGDDIQYF
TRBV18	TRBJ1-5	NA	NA	TGTGCCAGCTCACCAACGACTAGCAATCAGCCCCAGCATTTT	CASSPTTSNQPQHF
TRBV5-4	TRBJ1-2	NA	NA	TGTGCCAGCAGCTTGGGGACGGTTAACTATGGCTACACCTTC	CASSLGTVNYGYTF
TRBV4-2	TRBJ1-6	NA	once	TGTGCCAGCAGCCAAGATGACCGGTTCGGGACGGATAATTCACCCCTCCACTTT	CASSQDDRFGTDNSPLHF
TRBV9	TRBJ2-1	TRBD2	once	TGTGCCAGCACCCCGGGACTAGCGAACAATGAGCAGTTCTTC	CASTPGLANNEQFF
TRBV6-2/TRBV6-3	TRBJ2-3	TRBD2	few	TGTGCCAGCAGTTACTTTTTAGCGGGAGGGAGCACAGATACGCAGTATTTT	CASSYFLAGGSTDTQYF
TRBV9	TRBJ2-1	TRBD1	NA	TGTGCCAGCAGCAAAACCGGGACAGATCCTGAGCAGTTCTTC	CASSKTGTDPEQFF
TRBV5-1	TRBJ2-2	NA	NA	TGCGCCAGCATTGCAGGCCCCGGGGACACCGGGGAGCTGTTTTTT	CASIAGPGDTGELFF
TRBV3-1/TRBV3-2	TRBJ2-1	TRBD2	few	TGTGCCAGCAGCCAGGCCGGGACTAGCGCCTTAAGCTCCTACAATGAGCAGTTCTTC	CASSQAGTSALSSYNEQFF
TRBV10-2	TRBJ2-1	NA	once	TGCGCCAGCAGTGGAAGGCTGTCCAATGAGCAGTTCTTC	CASSGRLSNEQFF
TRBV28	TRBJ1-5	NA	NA	TGTGCCAGCAGTTTATCCCCGCCAGGGGTTCAGCCCCAGCATTTT	CASSLSPPGVQPQHF
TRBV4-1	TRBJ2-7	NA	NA	TGCGCCAGCAGCCAAGTGACAGGCTTTGCCGACGAGCAGTACTTC	CASSQVTGFADEQYF
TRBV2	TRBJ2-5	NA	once	TGTGCCAGCAGGGTGAGGGCAGGGTCACAAGAGACCCAGTACTTC	CASRVRAGSQETQYF
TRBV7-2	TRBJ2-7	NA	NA	TGTGCCAGCAGCCTGAGACAGTATCTCGAGCAGTACTTC	CASSLRQYLEQYF
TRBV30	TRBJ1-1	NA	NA	TGTGCCTGGAGTCGAACCGGGCTAGAAGCTTTCTTT	CAWSRTGLEAFF
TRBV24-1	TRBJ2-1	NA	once	TGTGCCACCAGTGAAGGCGATGAGCAGTTCTTC	CATSEGDEQFF
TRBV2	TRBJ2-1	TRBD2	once	TGTGCCAGCAGGGGGAGACTAGCGGGAGTCACCTACAATGAGCAGTTCTTC	CASRGRLAGVTYNEQFF
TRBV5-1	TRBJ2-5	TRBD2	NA	TGCGCCAGCAGCCGGACTAGCGCTTTGGAGACCCAGTACTTC	CASSRTSALETQYF
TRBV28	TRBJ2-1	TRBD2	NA	TGTGCCAGCAGCCTGCGGGGGGCGAGTAATGAGCAGTTCTTC	CASSLRGASNEQFF